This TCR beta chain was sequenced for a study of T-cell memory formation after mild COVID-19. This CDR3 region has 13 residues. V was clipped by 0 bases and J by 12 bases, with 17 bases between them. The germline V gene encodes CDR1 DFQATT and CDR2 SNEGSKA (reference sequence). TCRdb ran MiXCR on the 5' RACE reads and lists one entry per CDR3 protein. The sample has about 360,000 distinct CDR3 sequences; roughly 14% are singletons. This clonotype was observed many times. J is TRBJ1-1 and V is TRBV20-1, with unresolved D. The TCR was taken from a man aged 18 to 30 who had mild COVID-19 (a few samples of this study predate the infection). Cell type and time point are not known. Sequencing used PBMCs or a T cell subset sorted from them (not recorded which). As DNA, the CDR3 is TGCAGTGCTAGAGATGAAGGAGGGTTGTCGACTTTCTTT. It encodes CSARDEGGLSTFF.